This T cell receptor beta chain was documented in a study of blood T cell repertoires in COVID-19. Authors' data handling: Estimation of nucleated cell counts relied on the amplification of reference gene primers. This table comes from immunoSEQ multiplex PCR, and its TCRdb copy is limited to in-frame clones, with some not included. V and J calls and clone size are copied from that table; D and trimming were computed from the DNA. Seen here are approximately 54,000 clones, about 87% observed once, and the top ten hold under 4.5%. The CDR3 is 15 residues long. Per the germline V gene, CDR1 is SGHRS and CDR2 is YFSETQ. V was cut by 5 bases and J by 0 bases, with 14 bases left in between.

The TCR comes from a man between 50 and 59 years old with acute or convalescent COVID-19. Sequencing was done on a sample of peripheral blood. This sequence joins TRBV5-1 and TRBJ1-1, with D perhaps matching TRBD1 (6 bases). In DNA, the CDR3 is TGCGCCAGCAGAGAAACAGGGCTCATGAACACTGAAGCTTTCTTT. Protein sequence: CASRETGLMNTEAFF.